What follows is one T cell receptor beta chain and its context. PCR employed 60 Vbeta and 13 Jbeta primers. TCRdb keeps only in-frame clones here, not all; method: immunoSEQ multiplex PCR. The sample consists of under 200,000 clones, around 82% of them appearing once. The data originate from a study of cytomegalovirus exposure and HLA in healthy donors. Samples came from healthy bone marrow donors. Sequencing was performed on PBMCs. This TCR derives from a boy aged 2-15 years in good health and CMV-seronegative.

CDR3 in DNA: TGCGCCAGCAGCCCTGGGAGTGAAGCTTTCTTT. Its protein product is CASSPGSEAFF. The chain couples TRBV10-2 to TRBJ1-1; no clear D gene. Trimming took 6 bases from V and 7 from J, leaving 9 bases between them. This CDR3 comprises 11 residues. Germline V CDR1 and CDR2: WSHSY, SAAADI.